The clone carrying this T cell receptor (beta chain) has ten or more counts. Its cognate antigen is unknown. TCRdb processed the multiplex PCR reads anew with MiXCR; each CDR3 protein has one entry. The sample shows roughly 14,000 distinct CDR3 sequences, about 56% of them seen only once. The record originates from a study of breast tumors, draining lymph nodes, adjacent tissues. Study results and limitations: The data were judged consistent with most tumor T cells coming from lymph node and expanding in tumor.

The V end was cut by 9 bases, the J end by 4 bases, with 27 bases between. In germline, CDR1 is LNHDA, CDR2 SQIVND (reference sequence). The CDR3 spans 18 residues. The rearrangement uses TRBV19 and TRBJ1-4; D is ambiguous. The origin of this receptor is a female donor with breast cancer. Some clones in this sample may be carry-over from other donors' samples. The sample was tumor-adjacent breast tissue. The CDR3 protein is CASNPGRPTKGNNEKLFF. As DNA, the CDR3 is TGTGCCAGCAATCCCGGCCGTCCGACGAAGGGTAATAATGAAAAACTGTTTTTT.